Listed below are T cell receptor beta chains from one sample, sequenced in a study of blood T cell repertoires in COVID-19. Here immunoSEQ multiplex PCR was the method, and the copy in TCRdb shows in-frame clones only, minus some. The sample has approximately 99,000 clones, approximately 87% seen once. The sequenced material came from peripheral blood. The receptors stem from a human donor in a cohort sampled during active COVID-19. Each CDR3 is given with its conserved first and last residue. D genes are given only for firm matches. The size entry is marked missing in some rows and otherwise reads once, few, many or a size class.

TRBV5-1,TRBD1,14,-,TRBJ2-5,TGCGCCAGCAGCTGGACAGGGCAGGAAGAGACCCAGTACTTC,CASSWTGQEETQYF
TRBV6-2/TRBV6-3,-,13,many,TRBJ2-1,TGTGCCAGCAGTTCCCTCAGCTACAATGAGCAGTTCTTC,CASSSLSYNEQFF
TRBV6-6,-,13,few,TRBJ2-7,TGTGCCAGCAGTTACACGGACAGCTACGAGCAGTACTTC,CASSYTDSYEQYF
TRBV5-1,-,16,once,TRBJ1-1,TGCGCCAGCAGCTTGGCAAAGCAGGGGTTGAACACTGAAGCTTTCTTT,CASSLAKQGLNTEAFF
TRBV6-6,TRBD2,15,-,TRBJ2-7,TGTGCCAGCAGTTCCTCTAGCGGACACTCCTACGAGCAGTACTTC,CASSSSSGHSYEQYF
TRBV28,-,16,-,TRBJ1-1,TGTGCCAGCAGTTTAATACGGGGAGAAGGGAACACTGAAGCTTTCTTT,CASSLIRGEGNTEAFF
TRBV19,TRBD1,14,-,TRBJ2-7,TGTGCCAGTAGTATAGGCCAGGGGGCTTACGAGCAGTACTTC,CASSIGQGAYEQYF
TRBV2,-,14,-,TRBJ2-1,TGTGCCATCTTGGAGCATCCGAGTTCGGATGAGCAGTTCTTC,CAILEHPSSDEQFF
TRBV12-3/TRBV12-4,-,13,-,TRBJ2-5,TGTGCCAGCAGTTTAGGGTCGCTAGGGACCCAGTACTTC,CASSLGSLGTQYF
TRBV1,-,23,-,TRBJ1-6,TGCACCAGCAGCCAAGAGAGGGTAAATACGCGGGGGGCCCCCTTTTACTATAATTCACCCCTCCACTTT,CTSSQERVNTRGAPFYYNSPLHF
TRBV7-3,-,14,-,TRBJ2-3,TGTGCCAGCAGCTTAATGGCCAGCACAGATACGCAGTATTTT,CASSLMASTDTQYF
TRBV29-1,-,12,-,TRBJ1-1,TGCAGCGTTTACAGGGATCCAACTGAAGCTTTCTTT,CSVYRDPTEAFF
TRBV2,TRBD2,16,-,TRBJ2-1,TGTGCCAGCACCAGACTAGCGGGAGACCTCTACAATGAGCAGTTCTTC,CASTRLAGDLYNEQFF
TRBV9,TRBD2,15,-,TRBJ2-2,TGTGCCAGCAGCCAGACTAGCGTGAACACCGGGGAGCTGTTTTTT,CASSQTSVNTGELFF
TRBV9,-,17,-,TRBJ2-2,TGTGCCAGCAGCGTAGAATCGGTCCGTCAGGGTACCGGGGAGCTGTTTTTT,CASSVESVRQGTGELFF
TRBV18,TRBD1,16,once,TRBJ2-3,TGTGCCAGCTCACCAAGCCGGACAGGACCCACAGATACGCAGTATTTT,CASSPSRTGPTDTQYF
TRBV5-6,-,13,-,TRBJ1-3,TGTGCCAGCAGCTGGACTAGGGGAAACACCATATATTTT,CASSWTRGNTIYF
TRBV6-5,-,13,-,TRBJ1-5,TGTGCCAGCAGACGGACAACAGATCAGCCCCAGCATTTT,CASRRTTDQPQHF
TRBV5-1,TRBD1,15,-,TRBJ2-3,TGCGCCAGCAGGCAGGGGGCGGTTAGCACAGATACGCAGTATTTT,CASRQGAVSTDTQYF
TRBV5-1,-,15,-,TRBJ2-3,TGCGCCAGCAGCTTGGCCCGGGGAAGCACAGATACGCAGTATTTT,CASSLARGSTDTQYF
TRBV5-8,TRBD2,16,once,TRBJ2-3,TGTGCCAGCAGCTCCAGCCGGGACTATATGACAGATACGCAGTATTTT,CASSSSRDYMTDTQYF
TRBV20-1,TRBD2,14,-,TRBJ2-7,TGCAGTGCTAGTATTGCGGGAGACTCCTACGAGCAGTACTTC,CSASIAGDSYEQYF
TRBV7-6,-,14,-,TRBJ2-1,TGTGCCAGCAGCGCCCCCCGAGGGAATAATGAGCAGTTCTTC,CASSAPRGNNEQFF
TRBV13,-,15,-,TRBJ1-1,TGTGCCAGCAGCTCCGGAGGAGCATATTGGTACGAAGCTTTCTTT,CASSSGGAYWYEAFF
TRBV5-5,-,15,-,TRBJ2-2,TGTGCCAGCAGCCCCACTCCCATGAAAACCGGGGAGCTGTTTTTT,CASSPTPMKTGELFF
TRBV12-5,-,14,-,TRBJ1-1,TGTGCTAGTGGTAACAGGGCCAAGAACACTGAAGCTTTCTTT,CASGNRAKNTEAFF